Listed below are T cell receptor beta chains from one sample, sequenced in a study of blood T cell repertoires in COVID-19. Clones were sequenced by immunoSEQ multiplex PCR, and TCRdb holds only the in-frame ones, with some missing. Of about 350,000 clones in the sample, almost 90% were seen once. The sequenced sample was PBMCs or T cells enriched from blood (not recorded which). These receptors all come from a woman aged 25 to 39 who had been exposed to COVID-19. Both conserved end residues are part of each CDR3. D genes are given only for firm matches. The listing skips clone size in some rows; elsewhere it reads once, few, many or a size class.

TGTGCCAGCAGTATCGGGGTGAACACTGAAGCTTTCTTT | CASSIGVNTEAFF | TRBV27 | . | TRBJ1-1 | .
TGTGCCAGCAGTACCCTCCCACAGGGCAGTGAAGCTTTCTTT | CASSTLPQGSEAFF | TRBV6-5 | . | TRBJ1-1 | .
TGTGCCACCACTTACAACAATGAGCAGTTCTTC | CATTYNNEQFF | TRBV24-1 | . | TRBJ2-1 | .
TGTGCCTGGTTGGGACAGGGGAATGGCTACACCTTC | CAWLGQGNGYTF | TRBV30 | . | TRBJ1-2 | TRBD1
TGTGCCACCAGCAGACCAGGGGCCCTCTCCTACGAGCAGTACTTC | CATSRPGALSYEQYF | TRBV15 | . | TRBJ2-7 | .
TGTGCCAGCAGCGTAGGAGCTAGCGGCTCCTACAATGAGCAGTTCTTC | CASSVGASGSYNEQFF | TRBV11-2 | . | TRBJ2-1 | TRBD2
TGTGCCAGCAGCCAAGGAGACAGGGGAGACACCTTC | CASSQGDRGDTF | TRBV3-1/TRBV3-2 | . | TRBJ1-2 | TRBD1
TGTGCCACCGCCGAGGGCCCTAACTATGGCTACACCTTC | CATAEGPNYGYTF | TRBV6-5 | . | TRBJ1-2 | .
TGTGCCAGCAGTTCTAGCTCCTACAATGAGCAGTTCTTC | CASSSSSYNEQFF | TRBV28 | . | TRBJ2-1 | .
TGCGCCAGCAGTCCCCAAACAGCTAATGAGCAGTTCTTC | CASSPQTANEQFF | TRBV23-1 | once | TRBJ2-1 | .
TGTGCCAGCAGTTCCACGACAGTGAACACTGAAGCTTTCTTT | CASSSTTVNTEAFF | TRBV27 | . | TRBJ1-1 | .
TGTGCCAGCAGTCGGAGACAGTTCTCCTACAATGAGCAGTTCTTC | CASSRRQFSYNEQFF | TRBV6-2/TRBV6-3 | . | TRBJ2-1 | .
TGTGCCAGCAGTTTAACCGGGAGCCTCACCGGGGAGCTGTTTTTT | CASSLTGSLTGELFF | TRBV28 | . | TRBJ2-2 | .
TGTGCCAGCAGCGTAGATGCCTGGGTGGGCCCCAGCTCCTACAATGAGCAGTTCTTC | CASSVDAWVGPSSYNEQFF | TRBV9 | . | TRBJ2-1 | .
TGCGCCAGCAGCCGGAGGGCTCCAGGAGAGACCCAGTACTTC | CASSRRAPGETQYF | TRBV5-1 | . | TRBJ2-5 | .
TGTGCCAGCAGCTCCGGGACAGTGGGATCACCCCTCCACTTT | CASSSGTVGSPLHF | TRBV7-6 | . | TRBJ1-6 | TRBD1
TGTGCCACCAGTGAGCAACGCACTAGCGGTACCTACAATGAGCAGTTCTTC | CATSEQRTSGTYNEQFF | TRBV24-1 | . | TRBJ2-1 | TRBD2
TGTGCCAGCAGTTACTACCCTCCGGACTATGGCTACACCTTC | CASSYYPPDYGYTF | TRBV6-5 | . | TRBJ1-2 | .
TGTGCCACCCGCCGTTCATCCACTAGCGGAGCCACAGATACGCAGTATTTT | CATRRSSTSGATDTQYF | TRBV10-3 | . | TRBJ2-3 | TRBD2
TGTGCTAGTGGCCTCCGGACAGCATACGAGCAGTACTTC | CASGLRTAYEQYF | TRBV12-5 | . | TRBJ2-7 | .
TGCGCCAGCAGCTTGCGGCCAGCGGCTGACAATGAGCAGTTCTTC | CASSLRPAADNEQFF | TRBV5-1 | . | TRBJ2-1 | .
TGCGCCAGCAGCTGGGGGGCTAATGAAAAACTGTTTTTT | CASSWGANEKLFF | TRBV5-1 | once | TRBJ1-4 | .
TGTGCCATCACCCGGACAGAGTGGAACACTGAAGCTTTCTTT | CAITRTEWNTEAFF | TRBV10-3 | . | TRBJ1-1 | .
TGTGCCAGCAGTGAGGGGCCAGCTGGAAATACGCAGTATTTT | CASSEGPAGNTQYF | TRBV6-4 | . | TRBJ2-3 | .
TGCGCCAGCCTGCTCCAGGGGGCCGGCGAGCAGTACTTC | CASLLQGAGEQYF | TRBV10-2 | . | TRBJ2-7 | TRBD1
TGTGCCAGCAGCCCCCCGGGACTAGCGCCCGACGAGCAGTACTTC | CASSPPGLAPDEQYF | TRBV7-9 | . | TRBJ2-7 | TRBD2
TGTGCCAGCAGTTCCTTCAGGGGAAGCAATCAGCCCCAGCATTTT | CASSSFRGSNQPQHF | TRBV27 | . | TRBJ1-5 | .
TGTGCCAGCAGCTTAGACGGGAACTCCTACGAGCAGTACTTC | CASSLDGNSYEQYF | TRBV7-3 | . | TRBJ2-7 | .
TGTGCCACCCGACTAGCGCTATACAATGAGCAGTTCTTC | CATRLALYNEQFF | TRBV28 | . | TRBJ2-1 | TRBD2
TGTGCCAGCAGCTTATCAGTTTATAATTCACCCCTCCACTTT | CASSLSVYNSPLHF | TRBV7-9 | . | TRBJ1-6 | .
TGTGCCAGCAGTTTCATCGGGACACAGGTTGACGAGCAGTACTTC | CASSFIGTQVDEQYF | TRBV27 | . | TRBJ2-7 | .
TGTGCCAGCAGTGAAGGGACTAGCGGGAGGGATACGCAGTATTTT | CASSEGTSGRDTQYF | TRBV6-4 | few | TRBJ2-3 | TRBD2
TGTGCCAGCAGCTCCCCTGGGGACAGGGGATATGGCTACACCTTC | CASSSPGDRGYGYTF | TRBV7-9 | . | TRBJ1-2 | TRBD1
TGTGCCAGCTCACACCAACCGACTGATTCAACCTACTCCTATAATTCACCCCTCCACTTT | CASSHQPTDSTYSYNSPLHF | TRBV18 | . | TRBJ1-6 | .
TGTGCCAGCAGTTTGAGGGTCGGAAACATTCAGTACTTC | CASSLRVGNIQYF | TRBV28 | . | TRBJ2-4 | .
TGTGCCAGCAGTTACGGGCCCAGCGGGACGAGTAATGAGCAGTTCTTC | CASSYGPSGTSNEQFF | TRBV6-6 | . | TRBJ2-1 | TRBD2
TGTGCCAGCAGTTCCCCAGGGTCCGGAAACACCATATATTTT | CASSSPGSGNTIYF | TRBV28 | many | TRBJ1-3 | .
TGTGCCAGCCAGCTCAGGGACAAGGCCTACGAGCAGTACTTC | CASQLRDKAYEQYF | TRBV27 | few | TRBJ2-7 | .
TGTGCCAGCTCACCGGCCCAGACAGGGGGTGCCTACAATGAGCAGTTCTTC | CASSPAQTGGAYNEQFF | TRBV18 | few | TRBJ2-1 | TRBD1
TGTGCCAGCAGCTTAGGGTATAGGGACGGGAGCTCCTACGAGCAGTACTTC | CASSLGYRDGSSYEQYF | TRBV13 | . | TRBJ2-7 | .
TGTGCCAGCAGTCCTCGGATTGGGGGGTTGGGTGAAAAACTGTTTTTT | CASSPRIGGLGEKLFF | TRBV9 | . | TRBJ1-4 | .
TGTGCCAGCAGTTCCACAGGGGGCCTTTACAGCAATCAGCCCCAGCATTTT | CASSSTGGLYSNQPQHF | TRBV27 | . | TRBJ1-5 | TRBD1
TGTGCCAGCAGTCCTGACAGCCGGAATTCACCCCTCCACTTT | CASSPDSRNSPLHF | TRBV2 | . | TRBJ1-6 | .
TGTGCCAGCAGCCAAGGGGACTACGCCAAAAACATTCAGTACTTC | CASSQGDYAKNIQYF | TRBV4-2 | . | TRBJ2-4 | TRBD2
TGTGCCAGCAGACAGAGACTAGCGGGAGGATCAGATACGCAGTATTTT | CASRQRLAGGSDTQYF | TRBV28 | . | TRBJ2-3 | TRBD2
TGTGCCAGCTGGAGGGCGACTCGAGACAATGAGCAGTTCTTC | CASWRATRDNEQFF | TRBV28 | . | TRBJ2-1 | .
TGTGCCAGTACTTCGACAGCCAATCAGCCCCAGCATTTT | CASTSTANQPQHF | TRBV19 | . | TRBJ1-5 | .
TGTGCCAGCAGCCGTACCCCGGACAGCCGAGAGACCCAGTACTTC | CASSRTPDSRETQYF | TRBV9 | . | TRBJ2-5 | .
TGTGCCAGCAGTGCTGGACTAGCGGGTCGCCACTCCTACAATGAGCAGTTCTTC | CASSAGLAGRHSYNEQFF | TRBV6-1 | . | TRBJ2-1 | TRBD2
TGTGCCAGCAGCCAAGAGGGTGCGGGGGCGCGTTCTGAAGCTTTCTTT | CASSQEGAGARSEAFF | TRBV3-1/TRBV3-2 | . | TRBJ1-1 | .
TGTGCCAGCAGTTACGGCAGGGAAGGGGTGAGAGAGACCCAGTACTTC | CASSYGREGVRETQYF | TRBV6-5 | . | TRBJ2-5 | .
TGTGCCAGCAGTTTTCTGCGGGAGGCCCCCGAGCAGTACTTC | CASSFLREAPEQYF | TRBV28 | . | TRBJ2-7 | TRBD2
TGTGCCAGCAGCCCAAGCCAGGTCCCCAATGAGCAGTTCTTC | CASSPSQVPNEQFF | TRBV7-2 | . | TRBJ2-1 | .
TGCGCCAGCAGCCAAGGACAGGTCCTCCAAGAGACCCAGTACTTC | CASSQGQVLQETQYF | TRBV4-1 | . | TRBJ2-5 | .
TGTGCCAGCAGCCCAACCTTGGGACAGGGGGTTCCAATTGAGCAGTACTTC | CASSPTLGQGVPIEQYF | TRBV7-9 | . | TRBJ2-7 | TRBD1
TGTGCCAGCAGCAAAGACAGGAACTATGGCTACACCTTC | CASSKDRNYGYTF | TRBV9 | once | TRBJ1-2 | .
TGCAGCGTTGTGAGGGGAGGTGGAAGCACTGAAGCTTTCTTT | CSVVRGGGSTEAFF | TRBV29-1 | . | TRBJ1-1 | .